The present entry profiles one T cell receptor (beta chain) with its context. Its antigen remains unknown. Deletions cut 6 bases from V and 3 bases from J, with 9 bases between. Germline V gene lookup returns CDR1 SQVTM and CDR2 ANQGSEA. There are 11 residues in the CDR3. The source of the sample is a study of cytomegalovirus exposure and HLA in healthy donors. Overall study findings and caveats: TCR beta chains numbering more than 150 were designated cytomegalovirus-associated.

Both 60 Vbeta primers and 13 Jbeta primers went into the PCR. Only in-frame clones appear in the TCRdb table, and some are missing; sequencing was by immunoSEQ multiplex PCR. Of some 180,000 clones listed, about nine tenths were seen once; the top ten hold 0.9% to 1.2%. Sequences were obtained from PBMCs. The clonotype comes from a boy under 10 years old in good health and CMV-seronegative. The genes are TRBV29-1 and TRBJ2-7; weak D call: TRBD1 (6 bases). The CDR3 DNA reads as TGCAGCGTGGGACACGACTACGAGCAGTACTTC. It is translated as CSVGHDYEQYF.